Here is one T cell receptor beta chain with its context. This entry is derived from a study of shared clonotypes between healthy human individuals. This CDR3 has 15 amino acids. V lost 2 bases and J 3 bases, leaving 14 bases between the germline ends. Germline loops: CDR1 SGHDN, CDR2 FVKESK. Clones were sequenced by immunoSEQ multiplex PCR, and TCRdb holds only the in-frame ones, with some missing. The sample contains about 190,000 clones, over 50% of which appear only once. This clonotype was sampled from a man aged 25 to 45 in good health. This chain links TRBV14 with TRBJ2-7; TRBD2 might be the D (7 bases). What was sequenced was memory CD4+ T cells sorted from blood. The subset here: CD45RA-negative fraction. The CDR3 loop reads CASSQLGGGFYEQYF. CDR3 DNA: TGTGCCAGCAGCCAACTAGGGGGGGGATTCTACGAGCAGTACTTC.